In its sample, the clone carrying this TCR beta chain was seen many times. The antigen remains undetermined. The data are from a study of T-cell memory formation after mild COVID-19. Across the study: Most TCR clusters belonged to a single donor.

The V and J ends lost 3 bases and 2 bases respectively, with 11 bases between them. Germline V gene lookup returns CDR1 SGHTA and CDR2 FQGNSA. This CDR3 has 15 residues. General study findings and limits: Some clones that responded turned up in pre-infection memory, which suggests that cross-reactive memory joined in. Clonal second-wave expansions that peaked on day 37 had unconfirmed SARS-CoV-2 specificity.

With constant-segment primers, 5'RACE yielded cDNA libraries of TCR alpha and TCR beta that carried sample barcodes and UMIs. TCRdb re-called the 5' RACE reads with MiXCR, one entry per CDR3 protein. The repertoire consists of about 57,000 distinct CDR3 sequences, with 9.5% to 15% occurring once and the leading ten covering around 25%. The sequence was collected from a man between 18 and 29 years old who had mild COVID-19 (a few samples of this study predate the infection). Cell type and time point are not known. The J gene is TRBJ2-1, the V gene TRBV7-2; the D is unclear. What was sequenced was PBMCs or a T cell subset sorted from them (not recorded which). The CDR3 DNA reads as TGTGCCAGCAGCTTGTGGAGCAGACCCTACAATGAGCAGTTCTTC. It is translated as CASSLWSRPYNEQFF.